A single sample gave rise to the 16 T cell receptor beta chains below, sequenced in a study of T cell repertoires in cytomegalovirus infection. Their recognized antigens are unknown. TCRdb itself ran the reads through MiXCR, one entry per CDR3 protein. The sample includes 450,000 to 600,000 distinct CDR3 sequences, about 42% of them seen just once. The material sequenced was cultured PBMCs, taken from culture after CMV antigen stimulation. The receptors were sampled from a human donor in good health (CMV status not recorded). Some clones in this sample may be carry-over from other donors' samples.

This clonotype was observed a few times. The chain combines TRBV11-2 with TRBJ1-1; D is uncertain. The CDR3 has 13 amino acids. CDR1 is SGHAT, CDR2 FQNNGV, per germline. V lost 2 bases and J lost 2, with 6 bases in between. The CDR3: CASSLSDNTEAFF. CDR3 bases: TGTGCCAGCAGCTTATCCGATAACACTGAAGCTTTCTTT.

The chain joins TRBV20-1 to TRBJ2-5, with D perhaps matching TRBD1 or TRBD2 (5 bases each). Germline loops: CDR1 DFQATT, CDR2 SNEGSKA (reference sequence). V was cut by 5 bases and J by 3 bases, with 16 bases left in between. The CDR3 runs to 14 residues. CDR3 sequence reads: CSARNPGRKETQYF. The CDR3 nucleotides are TGCAGTGCTCGAAACCCGGGACGCAAAGAGACCCAGTACTTC.

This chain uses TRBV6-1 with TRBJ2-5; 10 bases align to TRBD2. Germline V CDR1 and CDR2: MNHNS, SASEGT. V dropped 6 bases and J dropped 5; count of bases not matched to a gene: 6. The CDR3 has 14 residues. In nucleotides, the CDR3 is TGTGCCAGCAGGAAAGCGGGGGGGTCGGAGACCCAGTACTTC. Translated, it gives CASRKAGGSETQYF.

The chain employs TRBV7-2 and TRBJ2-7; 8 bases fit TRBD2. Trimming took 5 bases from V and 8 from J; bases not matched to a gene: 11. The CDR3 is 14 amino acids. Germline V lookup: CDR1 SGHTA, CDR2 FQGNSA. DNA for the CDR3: TGTGCCAGCAGCCTCACGGGGGGGGCCCCCCAGCAGTACTTC. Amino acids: CASSLTGGAPQQYF.

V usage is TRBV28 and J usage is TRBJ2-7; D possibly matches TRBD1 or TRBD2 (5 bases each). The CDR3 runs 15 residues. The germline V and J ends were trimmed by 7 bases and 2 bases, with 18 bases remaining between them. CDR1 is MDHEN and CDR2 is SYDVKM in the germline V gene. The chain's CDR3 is CASTSGAGKTYEQYF. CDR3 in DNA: TGTGCCAGCACCTCCGGGGCCGGGAAAACCTACGAGCAGTACTTC.

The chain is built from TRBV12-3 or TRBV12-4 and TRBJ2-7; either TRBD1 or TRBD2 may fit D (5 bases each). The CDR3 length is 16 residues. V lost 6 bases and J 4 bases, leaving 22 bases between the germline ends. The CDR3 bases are TGTGCCAGCAGCCTCTCATCAGGACCGGGGACGTACGAGCAGTACTTC. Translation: CASSLSSGPGTYEQYF.

This chain's CDR3 is CASSLAARPYIQYF. For the CDR3, the DNA is TGTGCCAGCAGCTTAGCGGCGCGGCCATACATTCAGTACTTC. This chain connects TRBV7-2 to TRBJ2-4; the D is unclear. CDR1 SGHTA and CDR2 FQGNSA come from the germline V gene. This CDR3 is 14 amino acids long. Deletions cut 0 bases from V and 8 bases from J, with 11 bases between.

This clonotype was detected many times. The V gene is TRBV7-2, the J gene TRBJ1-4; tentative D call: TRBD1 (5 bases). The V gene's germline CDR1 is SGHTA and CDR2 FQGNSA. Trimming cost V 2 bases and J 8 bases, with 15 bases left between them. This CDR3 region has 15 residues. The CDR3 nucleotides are TGTGCCAGCAGCTTATTGGGGCAGGGAGGCGAAAAACTGTTTTTT. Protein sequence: CASSLLGQGGEKLFF.

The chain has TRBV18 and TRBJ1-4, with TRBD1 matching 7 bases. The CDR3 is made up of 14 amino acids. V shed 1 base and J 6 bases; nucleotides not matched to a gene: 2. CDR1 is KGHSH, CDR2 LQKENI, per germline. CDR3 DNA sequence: TGTGCCAGCTCACCACGACAGGGAGATGAAAAACTGTTTTTT. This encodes CASSPRQGDEKLFF.

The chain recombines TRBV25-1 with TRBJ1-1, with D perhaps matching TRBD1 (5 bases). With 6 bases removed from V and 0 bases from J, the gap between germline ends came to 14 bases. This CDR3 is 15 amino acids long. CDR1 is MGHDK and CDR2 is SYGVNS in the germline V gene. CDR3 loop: CASRRMGRLNTEAFF. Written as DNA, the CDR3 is TGTGCCAGCAGAAGAATGGGACGCTTGAACACTGAAGCTTTCTTT.

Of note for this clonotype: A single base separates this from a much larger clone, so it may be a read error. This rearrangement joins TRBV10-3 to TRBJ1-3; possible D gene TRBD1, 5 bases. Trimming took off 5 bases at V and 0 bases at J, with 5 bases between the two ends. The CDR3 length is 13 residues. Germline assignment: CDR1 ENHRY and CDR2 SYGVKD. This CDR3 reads CAISTGSGNTIYF. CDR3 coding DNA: TGTGCCATCAGTACAGGCTCTGGAAACACCATATATTTT.

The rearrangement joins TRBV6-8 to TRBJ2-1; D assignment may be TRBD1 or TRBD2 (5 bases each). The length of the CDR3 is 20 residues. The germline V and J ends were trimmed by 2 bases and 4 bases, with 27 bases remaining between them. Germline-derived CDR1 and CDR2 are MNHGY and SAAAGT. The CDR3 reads CASSYISGTLKSRHYNEQFF. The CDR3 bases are TGTGCCAGCAGTTACATTTCCGGGACCCTCAAATCTCGCCATTACAATGAGCAGTTCTTC.

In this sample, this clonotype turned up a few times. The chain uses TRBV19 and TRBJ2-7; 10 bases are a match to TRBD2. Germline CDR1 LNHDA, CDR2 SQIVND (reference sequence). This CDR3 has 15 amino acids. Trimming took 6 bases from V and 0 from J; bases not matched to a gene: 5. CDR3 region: CASRLAGMSSYEQYF. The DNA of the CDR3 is TGTGCCAGTAGACTAGCGGGAATGAGCTCCTACGAGCAGTACTTC.

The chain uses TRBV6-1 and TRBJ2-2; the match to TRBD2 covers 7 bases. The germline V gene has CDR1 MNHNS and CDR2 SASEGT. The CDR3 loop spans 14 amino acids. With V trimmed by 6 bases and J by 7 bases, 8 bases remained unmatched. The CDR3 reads CASRPAGVVGELFF. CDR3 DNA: TGTGCCAGCAGACCCGCGGGAGTCGTCGGGGAGCTGTTTTTT.

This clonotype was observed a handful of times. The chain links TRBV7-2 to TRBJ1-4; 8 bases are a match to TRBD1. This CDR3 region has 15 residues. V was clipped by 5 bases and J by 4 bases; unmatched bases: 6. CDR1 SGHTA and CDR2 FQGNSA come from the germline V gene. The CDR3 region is CASSPTGGGNEKLFF. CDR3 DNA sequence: TGTGCCAGCAGCCCCACAGGGGGGGGTAATGAAAAACTGTTTTTT.

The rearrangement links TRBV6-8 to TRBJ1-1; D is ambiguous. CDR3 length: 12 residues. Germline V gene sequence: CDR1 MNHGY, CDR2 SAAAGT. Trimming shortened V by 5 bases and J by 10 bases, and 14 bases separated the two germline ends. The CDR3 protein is CASSESTPPAFF. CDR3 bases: TGTGCCAGCAGTGAATCGACCCCCCCAGCTTTCTTT.